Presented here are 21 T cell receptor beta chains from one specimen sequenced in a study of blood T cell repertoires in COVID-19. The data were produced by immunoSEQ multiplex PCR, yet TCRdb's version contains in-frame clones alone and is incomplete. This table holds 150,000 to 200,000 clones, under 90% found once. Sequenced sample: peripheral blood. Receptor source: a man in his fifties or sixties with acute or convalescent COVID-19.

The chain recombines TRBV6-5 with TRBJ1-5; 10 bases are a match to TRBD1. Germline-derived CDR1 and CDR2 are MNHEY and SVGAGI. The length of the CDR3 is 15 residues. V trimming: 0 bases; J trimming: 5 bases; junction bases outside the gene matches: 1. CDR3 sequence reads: CASSYSGTGDQPQHF. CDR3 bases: TGTGCCAGCAGTTACTCCGGGACAGGGGATCAGCCCCAGCATTTT.

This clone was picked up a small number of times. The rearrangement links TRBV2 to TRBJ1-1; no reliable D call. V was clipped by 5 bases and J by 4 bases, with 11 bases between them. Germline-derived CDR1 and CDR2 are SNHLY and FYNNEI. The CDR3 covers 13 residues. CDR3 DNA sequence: TGTGCCAGCAGTTCTTCAGGTTTCACTGAAGCTTTCTTT. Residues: CASSSSGFTEAFF.

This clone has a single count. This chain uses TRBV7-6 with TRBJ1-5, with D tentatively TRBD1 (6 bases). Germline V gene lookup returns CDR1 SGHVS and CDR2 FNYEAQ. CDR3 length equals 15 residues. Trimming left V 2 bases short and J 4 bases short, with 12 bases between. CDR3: CASSLSGVGNQPQHF. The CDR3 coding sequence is TGTGCCAGCAGCTTATCAGGGGTAGGAAATCAGCCCCAGCATTTT.

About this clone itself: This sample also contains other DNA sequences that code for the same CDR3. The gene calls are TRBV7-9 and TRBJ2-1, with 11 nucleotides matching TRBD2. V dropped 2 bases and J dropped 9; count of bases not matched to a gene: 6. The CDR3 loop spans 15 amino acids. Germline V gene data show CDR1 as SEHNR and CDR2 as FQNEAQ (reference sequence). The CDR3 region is CASSLLAGGPGEQFF. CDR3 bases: TGTGCCAGCAGCTTATTAGCGGGGGGGCCTGGTGAGCAGTTCTTC.

CDR3 DNA: TGTGCCAGCAGTCACCCCACTAGCGGACCCTACAATGAGCAGTTCTTC. This encodes CASSHPTSGPYNEQFF. This chain uses TRBV6-6 with TRBJ2-1; 8 nucleotides align to TRBD2. With V trimmed by 5 bases and J by 2 bases, 8 bases remained unmatched. CDR1 and CDR2 (germline): MNHNY, SVGAGI (reference sequence). The CDR3 runs to 16 residues.

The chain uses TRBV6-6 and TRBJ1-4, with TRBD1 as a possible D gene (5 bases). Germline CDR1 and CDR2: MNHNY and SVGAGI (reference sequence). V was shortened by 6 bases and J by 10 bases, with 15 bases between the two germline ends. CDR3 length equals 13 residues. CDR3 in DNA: TGTGCCAGCAGCATTCCCCAGGGAGGAAAACTGTTTTTT. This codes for CASSIPQGGKLFF.

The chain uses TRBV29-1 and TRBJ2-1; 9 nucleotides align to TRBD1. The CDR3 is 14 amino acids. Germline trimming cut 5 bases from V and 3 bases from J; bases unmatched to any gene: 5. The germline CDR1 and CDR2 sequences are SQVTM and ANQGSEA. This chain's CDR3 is CSVPGQGHYNEQFF. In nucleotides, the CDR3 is TGCAGCGTTCCGGGACAGGGTCACTACAATGAGCAGTTCTTC.

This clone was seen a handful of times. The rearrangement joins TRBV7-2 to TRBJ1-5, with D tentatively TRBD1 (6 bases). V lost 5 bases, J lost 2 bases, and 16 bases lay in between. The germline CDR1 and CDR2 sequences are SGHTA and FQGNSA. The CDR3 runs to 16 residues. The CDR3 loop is CASSLGGDWRNQPQHF. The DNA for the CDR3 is TGTGCCAGCAGCCTAGGGGGGGATTGGCGCAATCAGCCCCAGCATTTT. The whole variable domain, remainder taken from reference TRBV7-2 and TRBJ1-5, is GAGVSQSPSNKVTEKGKDVELRCDPISGHTALYWYRQSLGQGLEFLIYFQGNSAPDKSGLPSDRFSAERTGGSVSTLTIQRTQQEDSAVYLCASSLGGDWRNQPQHFGDGTRLSIL.

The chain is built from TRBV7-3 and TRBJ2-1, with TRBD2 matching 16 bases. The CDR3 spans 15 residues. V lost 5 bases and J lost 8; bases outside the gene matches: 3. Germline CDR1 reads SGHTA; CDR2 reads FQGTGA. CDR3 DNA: TGTGCCAGCAGCCCCGGGACTAGCGGGAGGGATGAGCAGTTCTTC. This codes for CASSPGTSGRDEQFF.

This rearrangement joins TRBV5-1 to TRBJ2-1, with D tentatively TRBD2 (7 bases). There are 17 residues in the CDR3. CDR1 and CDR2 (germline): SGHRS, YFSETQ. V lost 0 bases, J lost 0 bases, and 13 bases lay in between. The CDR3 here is CASSLGGGALSYNEQFF. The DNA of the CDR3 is TGCGCCAGCAGCTTGGGAGGGGGGGCCCTCTCCTACAATGAGCAGTTCTTC.

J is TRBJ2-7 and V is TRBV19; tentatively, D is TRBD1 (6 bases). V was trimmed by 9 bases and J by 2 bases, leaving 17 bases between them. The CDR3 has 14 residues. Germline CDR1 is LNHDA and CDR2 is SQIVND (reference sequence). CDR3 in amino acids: CASSTGVGTYEQYF. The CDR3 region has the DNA TGTGCCAGCTCGACAGGAGTAGGGACCTACGAGCAGTACTTC.

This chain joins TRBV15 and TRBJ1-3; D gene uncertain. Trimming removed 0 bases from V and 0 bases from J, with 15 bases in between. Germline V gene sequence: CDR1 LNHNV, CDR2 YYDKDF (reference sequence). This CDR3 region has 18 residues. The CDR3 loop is CATSRDREGGFSGNTIYF. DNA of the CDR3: TGTGCCACCAGCAGAGATCGGGAGGGCGGATTCTCTGGAAACACCATATATTTT.

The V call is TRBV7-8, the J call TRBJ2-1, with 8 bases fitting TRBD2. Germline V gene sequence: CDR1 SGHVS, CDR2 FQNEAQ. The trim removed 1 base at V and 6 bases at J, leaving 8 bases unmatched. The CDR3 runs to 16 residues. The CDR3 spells CASSLGPSGSINEQFF. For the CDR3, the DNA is TGTGCCAGCAGCTTAGGGCCCAGCGGGAGCATCAATGAGCAGTTCTTC.

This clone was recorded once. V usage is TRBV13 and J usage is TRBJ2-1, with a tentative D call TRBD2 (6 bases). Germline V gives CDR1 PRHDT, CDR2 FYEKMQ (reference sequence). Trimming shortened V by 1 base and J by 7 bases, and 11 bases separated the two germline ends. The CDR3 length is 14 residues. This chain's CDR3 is CASSLAGELNEQFF. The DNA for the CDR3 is TGTGCCAGCAGCTTAGCGGGAGAGTTAAATGAGCAGTTCTTC. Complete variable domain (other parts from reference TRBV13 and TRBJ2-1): AAGVIQSPRHLIKEKRETATLKCYPIPRHDTVYWYQQGPGQDPQFLISFYEKMQSDKGSIPDRFSAQQFSDYHSELNMSSLELGDSALYFCASSLAGELNEQFFGPGTRLTVL.

The CDR3 here is CASSRGTDTQYF. For the CDR3, the DNA is TGTGCCAGCAGTCGTGGCACAGATACGCAGTATTTT. This chain uses TRBV27 with TRBJ2-3; unclear D gene. CDR3 length: 12 amino acids. Germline V lookup: CDR1 MNHEY, CDR2 SMNVEV (reference sequence). The ends were cut back, 5 bases at V and 1 base at J, with 4 bases in the middle.

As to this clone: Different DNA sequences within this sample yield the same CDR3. The CDR3 sequence is CATSRGSGGNTIYF. The CDR3 bases are TGTGCCACCAGCAGAGGATCGGGAGGAAACACCATATATTTT. V usage is TRBV15 and J usage is TRBJ1-3; D gene unclear. This CDR3 has 14 residues. V gave up 1 base and J gave up 4 bases, with 8 bases separating them. Per the germline V gene, CDR1 is LNHNV and CDR2 is YYDKDF (reference sequence).

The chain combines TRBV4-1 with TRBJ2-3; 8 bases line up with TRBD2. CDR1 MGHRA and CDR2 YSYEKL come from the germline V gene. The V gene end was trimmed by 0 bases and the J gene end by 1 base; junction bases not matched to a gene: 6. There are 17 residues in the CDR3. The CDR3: CASSQEGLVIRTDTQYF. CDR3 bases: TGCGCCAGCAGCCAAGAGGGACTAGTTATTCGCACAGATACGCAGTATTTT.

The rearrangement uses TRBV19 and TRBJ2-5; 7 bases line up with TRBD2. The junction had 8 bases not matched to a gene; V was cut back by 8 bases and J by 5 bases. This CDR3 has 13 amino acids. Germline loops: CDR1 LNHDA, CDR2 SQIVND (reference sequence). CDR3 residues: CASGEGFGETQYF. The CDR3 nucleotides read TGTGCCAGTGGGGAGGGGTTTGGGGAGACCCAGTACTTC. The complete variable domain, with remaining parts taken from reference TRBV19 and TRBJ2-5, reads DGGITQSPKYLFRKEGQNVTLSCEQNLNHDAMYWYRQDPGQGLRLIYYSQIVNDFQKGDIAEGYSVSREKKESFPLTVTSAQKNPTAFYLCASGEGFGETQYFGPGTRLLVL.

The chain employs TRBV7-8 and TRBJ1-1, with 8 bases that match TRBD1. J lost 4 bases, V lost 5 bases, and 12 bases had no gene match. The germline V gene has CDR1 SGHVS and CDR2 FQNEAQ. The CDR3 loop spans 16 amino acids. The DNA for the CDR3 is TGTGCCAGCAGCCAAAGAACCAGGGGGCAGAGCACTGAAGCTTTCTTT. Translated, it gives CASSQRTRGQSTEAFF.

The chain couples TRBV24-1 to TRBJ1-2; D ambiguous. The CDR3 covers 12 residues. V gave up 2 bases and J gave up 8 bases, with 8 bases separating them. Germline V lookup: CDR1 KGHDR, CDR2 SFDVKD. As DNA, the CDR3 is TGTGCCACCAGTGATTACGAGAGGGGCTACACCTTC. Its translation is CATSDYERGYTF.

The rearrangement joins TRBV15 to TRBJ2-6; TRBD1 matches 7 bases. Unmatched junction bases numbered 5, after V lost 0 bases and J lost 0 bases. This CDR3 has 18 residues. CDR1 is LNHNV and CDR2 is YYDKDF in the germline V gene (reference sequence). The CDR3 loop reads CATSREGQAVSGANVLTF. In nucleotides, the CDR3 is TGTGCCACCAGCAGAGAAGGACAGGCTGTCTCTGGGGCCAACGTCCTGACTTTC.